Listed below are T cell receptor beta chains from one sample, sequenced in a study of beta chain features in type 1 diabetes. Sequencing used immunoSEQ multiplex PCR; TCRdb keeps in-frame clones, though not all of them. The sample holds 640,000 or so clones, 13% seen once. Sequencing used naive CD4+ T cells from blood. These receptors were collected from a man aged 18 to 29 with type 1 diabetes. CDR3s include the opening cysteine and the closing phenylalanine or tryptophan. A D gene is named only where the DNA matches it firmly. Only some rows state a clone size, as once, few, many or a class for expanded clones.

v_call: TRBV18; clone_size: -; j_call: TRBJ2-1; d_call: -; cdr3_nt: TGTGCCAGCTCACCTCAGGGACGGAATAACAATGAGCAGTTCTTC; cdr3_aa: CASSPQGRNNNEQFF
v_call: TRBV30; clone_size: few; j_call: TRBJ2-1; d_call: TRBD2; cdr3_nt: TGTGCCTACGGCGGGGGCTACAATGAGCAGTTCTTC; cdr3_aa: CAYGGGYNEQFF
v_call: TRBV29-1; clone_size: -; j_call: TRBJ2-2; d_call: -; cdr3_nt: TGCAGCGTTGTCGGTTTGGCACGTGGGACCGGGGAGCTGTTTTTT; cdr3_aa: CSVVGLARGTGELFF
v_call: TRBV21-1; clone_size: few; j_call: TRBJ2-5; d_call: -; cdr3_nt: TGTGCCAGCAGCAACGGGGGCAGGGAGACCCAGTACTTC; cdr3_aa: CASSNGGRETQYF
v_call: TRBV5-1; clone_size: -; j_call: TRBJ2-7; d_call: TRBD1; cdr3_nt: TGCGCCAGCAGCTTTTCTGGACAGGGAGCCGAGCAGTACTTC; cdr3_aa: CASSFSGQGAEQYF
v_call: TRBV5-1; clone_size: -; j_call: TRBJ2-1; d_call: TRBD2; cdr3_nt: TGCGCCAGCAGCTTGGGGCGTGGGGTAGCGGGGAATAGCCCTTCCTACAATGAGCAGTTCTTC; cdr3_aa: CASSLGRGVAGNSPSYNEQFF
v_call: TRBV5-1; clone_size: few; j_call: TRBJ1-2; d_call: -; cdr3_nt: TGCGCCAGCAGCTTGGGGCAGGATGATGGCTACACCTTC; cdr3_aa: CASSLGQDDGYTF
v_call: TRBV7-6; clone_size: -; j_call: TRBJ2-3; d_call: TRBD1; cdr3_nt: TGTGCCAGCAGCTCCCGACAGGGCGTTGAGGATACGCAGTATTTT; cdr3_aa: CASSSRQGVEDTQYF
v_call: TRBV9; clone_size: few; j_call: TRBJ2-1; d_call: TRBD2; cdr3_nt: TGTGCCAGCAGCGTAGTCAGCGGGGGAAACAATGAGCAGTTCTTC; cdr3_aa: CASSVVSGGNNEQFF
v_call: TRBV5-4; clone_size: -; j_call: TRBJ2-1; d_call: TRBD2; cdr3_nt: TGTGCCAGCAGCTTGGGTTGGGGACTAGGGGGCAATGAGCAGTTCTTC; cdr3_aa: CASSLGWGLGGNEQFF
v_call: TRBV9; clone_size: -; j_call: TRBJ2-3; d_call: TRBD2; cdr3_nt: TGTGCCAGCAGCGTGGCGGGGGTGGTAGATACGCAGTATTTT; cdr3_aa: CASSVAGVVDTQYF